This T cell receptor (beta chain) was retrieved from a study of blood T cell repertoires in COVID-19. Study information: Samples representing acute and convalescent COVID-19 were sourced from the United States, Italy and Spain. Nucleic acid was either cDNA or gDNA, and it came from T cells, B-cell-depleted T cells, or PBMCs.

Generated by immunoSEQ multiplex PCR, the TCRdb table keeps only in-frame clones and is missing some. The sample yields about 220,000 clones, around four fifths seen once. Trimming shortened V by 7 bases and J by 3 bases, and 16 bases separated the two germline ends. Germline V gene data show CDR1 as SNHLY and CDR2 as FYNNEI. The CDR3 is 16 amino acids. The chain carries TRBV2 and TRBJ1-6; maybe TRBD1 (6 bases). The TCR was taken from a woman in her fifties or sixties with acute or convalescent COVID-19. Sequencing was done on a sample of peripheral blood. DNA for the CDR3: TGTGCCAGCACCGGAGTCGGGGGGCTCTATAATTCACCCCTCCACTTT. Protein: CASTGVGGLYNSPLHF. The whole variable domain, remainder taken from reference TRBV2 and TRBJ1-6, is EPEVTQTPSHQVTQMGQEVILRCVPISNHLYFYWYRQILGQKVEFLVSFYNNEISEKSEIFDDQFSVERPDGSNFTLKIRSTKLEDSAMYFCASTGVGGLYNSPLHFGNGTRLTVT.